A single sample is the source of the 27 T cell receptor beta chains below, sequenced in a study of tumor-infiltrating lymphocytes in primary liver carcinoma. A constant-region primer primed TCR beta cDNA synthesis from roughly 510 ng of total RNA. A slightly modified ARM-PCR protocol with three nested multiplex PCR rounds produced these TCR beta libraries. The first two PCR rounds used TRBV1-TRBV30 primers with a Cbeta primer, approximately 9 cycles each. TCRdb re-called the multiplex PCR reads through MiXCR, storing one row per CDR3 protein. The repertoire holds 65,000 to 90,000 distinct CDR3 sequences, with more than 65% as singletons. Without any cell sorting, about 19-32 mg of bulk tissue yielded co-extracted RNA and DNA. Material: liver tumor tissue from sampling region 1. The subset here: tumor region T1, superior pole. These receptors all stem from a middle-aged man with primary liver carcinoma and hepatitis B virus infection.

This clonotype was observed a few times. The chain joins TRBV7-9 to TRBJ2-5; D perhaps matches TRBD2 (5 bases). The V gene's germline CDR1 is SEHNR and CDR2 FQNEAQ (reference sequence). Trimming shortened V by 0 bases and J by 5 bases, and 16 bases separated the two germline ends. This CDR3 is built from 16 residues. CDR3 region: CASSLAALGSVETQYF. CDR3 DNA sequence: TGTGCCAGCAGCTTAGCGGCGTTGGGGAGCGTGGAGACCCAGTACTTC. Drawing the rest from reference TRBV7-9 and TRBJ2-5, the complete variable domain is DTGVSQNPRHKITKRGQNVTFRCDPISEHNRLYWYRQTLGQGPEFLTYFQNEAQLEKSRLLSDRFSAERPKGSFSTLEIQRTEQGDSAMYLCASSLAALGSVETQYFGPGTRLLVL.

Concerning this clonotype: A clone one base away is much larger, so this may be a read error. The chain combines TRBV7-9 with TRBJ2-7, with TRBD2 identical over 12 bases. The length of the CDR3 is 17 residues. Losses at the gene ends were 5 bases for V and 0 bases for J; bases not matched to a gene: 8. Germline CDR1 is SEHNR and CDR2 is FQNEAQ (reference sequence). The CDR3 loop reads CASSILWTSGDSYEQYF. The DNA for the CDR3 is TGTGCCAGCAGCATTCTATGGACTAGCGGGGACTCCTACGAGCAGTACTTC.

This clonotype was observed a handful of times. No conserved phenylalanine or tryptophan is present at the end of the CDR3, so a read error is the likely explanation. Because the CDR3's place on the DNA is in doubt, the DNA is left out and the CDR3 is given as listed by TCRdb. The rearrangement links TRBV28 to TRBJ2-7; no DNA check was done on the table's D call, TRBD1. The CDR3 is 13 amino acids long, termini counted. Germline CDR1 MDHEN, CDR2 SYDVKM. CDR3 protein: CASSPGRIFQGYL.

This clonotype was observed a handful of times. A read error may be the cause here, since a much bigger clone is one base away. Here the CDR3 reads CASARGSDEQYF. In DNA form, the CDR3 reads TGTGCCAGCGCTCGGGGCTCCGACGAGCAGTACTTC. V gene TRBV5-4 combines with J gene TRBJ2-7; D assignment may be TRBD1 or TRBD2 (5 bases each). Germline V gene lookup returns CDR1 SGHNT and CDR2 YYREEE (reference sequence). There are 12 residues in the CDR3.

This clonotype occurred many times. The chain employs TRBV29-1 and TRBJ2-7; 9 bases are shared with TRBD1. The germline gives CDR1 SQVTM, CDR2 ANQGSEA. V trimming: 3 bases; J trimming: 3 bases; junction bases outside the gene matches: 12. This CDR3 has 16 amino acids. CDR3: CSVDQPDRGHYYEQYF. The DNA of the CDR3 is TGCAGCGTTGACCAACCGGACAGGGGACACTACTACGAGCAGTACTTC.

Regarding this clonotype: The junction shows a germline mismatch at one end, possibly a read error. V is TRBV5-5 and J is TRBJ2-5; D may be TRBD2 (6 bases). CDR1 and CDR2 (germline): SGHKS, YYEKEE (reference sequence). CDR3 length equals 17 residues. In nucleotides, the CDR3 is TGTGCCAGCATCTTGGGGCTAGTAGGAGGGTACCAAGAGACCCAGTACTTC. Protein product: CASILGLVGGYQETQYF.

This chain uses TRBV12-3 or TRBV12-4 with TRBJ2-7; D gene uncertain. The V and J ends lost 5 bases and 3 bases respectively, with 14 bases between them. The CDR3 has 14 amino acids. The CDR3 coding sequence is TGTGCCAGCAGTGGCCCCTCACGGCTCTACGAGCAGTACTTC. Amino acids: CASSGPSRLYEQYF.

On this clonotype: As the CDR3 is not closed by the conserved phenylalanine or tryptophan, this likely results from a read error. J is TRBJ2-2 and V is TRBV5-4; D may be TRBD1 (5 bases). The germline CDR1 and CDR2 sequences are SGHNT and YYREEE (reference sequence). The ends were cut back, 7 bases at V and 1 base at J, with 14 bases in the middle. The CDR3 totals 15 residues. CDR3 DNA sequence: TGTGCCAGCTGTGTAAAGCAGGGGAACACCGGGGAGCTGTTTTAT. Translated: CASCVKQGNTGELFY.

On this clonotype itself: The junction departs from germline at one end; a sequencing error may be responsible. This chain connects TRBV6-5 to TRBJ2-3, with a tentative D call TRBD1 (5 bases). The germline V gene encodes CDR1 MNHEY and CDR2 SVGAGI. The CDR3 runs to 18 residues. DNA of the CDR3: TGTGCCACACAAAAACCCCCCCGACTCCAGAAGGACACAGATATGCAGTATTTT. As protein: CATQKPPRLQKDTDMQYF.

Turning to this clonotype: At one end the junction does not follow the germline gene, possibly because of a read error. The gene calls are TRBV10-2 and TRBJ2-1; D remains ambiguous. The CDR3 is made up of 15 amino acids. The V gene's germline CDR1 is WSHSY and CDR2 SAAADI. DNA of the CDR3: TGCACCAGCAGTGAGTCCGGCGTCAGGCACGGTGAGCAGTTCTTC. Translated: CTSSESGVRHGEQFF.

The chain combines TRBV28 with TRBJ2-5; D perhaps matches TRBD2 (5 bases). Trimming took off 7 bases at V and 5 bases at J, with 17 bases between the two ends. Germline V gene sequence: CDR1 MDHEN, CDR2 SYDVKM. There are 14 residues in the CDR3. The CDR3 region is CASTDRDPDETQYF. CDR3 bases: TGTGCCAGCACCGACCGGGATCCAGACGAGACCCAGTACTTC.

As regards this clonotype: The junction shows a germline mismatch at one end, possibly a read error. The J gene is TRBJ1-4, the V gene TRBV6-2 or TRBV6-3, with D perhaps matching TRBD1 (6 bases). Germline CDR1 is MNHEY and CDR2 is SVGEGT. The CDR3 runs to 14 residues. The CDR3 nucleotides read TGTGCCAGCGGTCGCACAGGGTGGCGAGAAAAACTGGCTTTT. This codes for CASGRTGWREKLAF.

The genes are TRBV11-2 and TRBJ2-3; D not resolved. CDR3 size: 14 residues. Per germline, CDR1 SGHAT and CDR2 FQNNGV. CDR3 nucleotide sequence: TGTGCAGGCAGCTTATCCATGGGATCAGATACGCAGTATTTT. Its translation is CAGSLSMGSDTQYF. Based on the CDR3 plus reference TRBV11-2 and TRBJ2-3, the full variable domain is EAGVAQSPRYKIIEKRQSVAFWCNPISGHATLYWYQQILGQGPKLLIQFQNNGVVDDSQLPKDRFSAERLKGVDSTLKIQPAKLEDSAVYLCAGSLSMGSDTQYFGPGTRLTVL.

This clonotype was recorded a few times. The V and J genes are TRBV5-1 and TRBJ2-5; D possibly matches TRBD1 or TRBD2 (6 bases each). This CDR3 region has 14 residues. CDR1 is SGHRS and CDR2 is YFSETQ in the germline V gene. V lost 4 bases, J lost 4 bases, and 14 bases lay in between. CDR3 region: CASSIGEGGETQYF. CDR3 nucleotides: TGCGCCAGCAGCATCGGAGAGGGGGGAGAGACCCAGTACTTC.

Comment on this clonotype: The germline gene is not matched at one end of the junction; a read error may be the cause. The rearrangement joins TRBV7-8 to TRBJ1-5; D ambiguous. Looked up from germline, CDR1 is SGHVS and CDR2 is FQNEAQ. The CDR3 is made up of 13 amino acids. The CDR3 protein is CTSSLNRDQHQHF. The CDR3 region has the DNA TGTACCAGCAGCTTAAATCGGGATCAGCATCAGCATTTT. The full variable domain, rest sourced from reference TRBV7-8 and TRBJ1-5, is GAGVSQSPRYKVAKRGQDVALRCDPISGHVSLFWYQQALGQGPEFLTYFQNEAQLDKSGLPSDRFFAERPEGSVSTLKIQRTQQEDSAVYLCTSSLNRDQHQHFGDGTRLSIL.

This clonotype was observed a single time. The chain uses TRBV29-1 and TRBJ2-1; 7 bases align to TRBD1. Germline V gives CDR1 SQVTM, CDR2 ANQGSEA. The CDR3 spans 13 residues. Here the CDR3 DNA reads TGCAGTATTGGACAGGCCTCCTACAATGAGCAGTTCTTC. The encoded protein is CSIGQASYNEQFF.

The CDR3 DNA sequence: TGTACTAGCAGTCCGGACAGGGTTTGGCAGCCCCAGCATTTT. Protein: CTSSPDRVWQPQHF. This chain connects TRBV6-5 to TRBJ1-5; 8 bases map to TRBD1. Germline CDR1 MNHEY, CDR2 SVGAGI. This CDR3 contains 14 residues.

A note on this clonotype: One end of the junction varies from germline; a read error may be responsible. CDR3 bases: TGTGCCAGCAGCTTAACCGACGGGGCCTGCGAGCACTACTTC. It translates to CASSLTDGACEHYF. The chain joins TRBV11-2 to TRBJ2-7; D tentatively reads TRBD1 or TRBD2 (5 bases each). Germline CDR1 is SGHAT and CDR2 is FQNNGV. The CDR3 spans 14 residues.

The J gene is TRBJ2-1, the V gene TRBV11-2; 14 bases match TRBD2. The CDR3 is 17 amino acids. The germline V gene has CDR1 SGHAT and CDR2 FQNNGV. The V segment lost 10 bases and the J segment 5 bases; nucleotides outside the gene matches: 13. CDR3 DNA sequence: TGTGCCAACAGTACCCTCGGGACTAGCGGGAGTGACAATGAGCAGTTCTTC. Translating gives CANSTLGTSGSDNEQFF.

Concerning this clonotype itself: The junction and the germline gene differ at one end; a read error may be behind it. J is TRBJ2-7 and V is TRBV5-1; D is perhaps TRBD1 or TRBD2 (5 bases each). Germline V CDR1 and CDR2: SGHRS, YFSETQ. The CDR3 has 14 residues. The CDR3 region is CASGLVGDAYKQYF. As DNA, the CDR3 is TGCGCCAGCGGCTTGGTCGGGGACGCCTACAAGCAGTACTTC. The full variable domain, completed using reference TRBV5-1 and TRBJ2-7, is KAGVTQTPRYLIKTRGQQVTLSCSPISGHRSVSWYQQTPGQGLQFLFEYFSETQRNKGNFPGRFSGRQFSNSRSEMNVSTLELGDSALYLCASGLVGDAYKQYFGPGTRLTVT.

Turning to this clonotype: A read error may account for a junction end that differs from germline. The chain has TRBV11-2 and TRBJ2-7; perhaps TRBD2 as D (6 bases). The CDR3 runs 15 residues. CDR1 SGHAT and CDR2 FQNNGV come from the germline V gene. The CDR3 region is CTSNARDGGFYEQYF. The CDR3 DNA follows: TGTACCAGCAACGCCCGGGACGGGGGTTTCTACGAGCAGTACTTC.

This clonotype came up a few times. A much larger clonotype is one base distant, so this may be a read error. The chain combines TRBV14 with TRBJ1-6; D unresolved. There are 12 residues in the CDR3. V was clipped by 8 bases and J by 9 bases, with 11 bases between them. Per the germline V gene, CDR1 is SGHDN and CDR2 is FVKESK. CDR3 DNA: TGTGCCAGCTCCAGGTTCCTTTCACCCCTCCACTTT. Residues: CASSRFLSPLHF.

The chain couples TRBV29-1 to TRBJ2-3, with D hard to call. The DNA matches TRBJ1-5 better at its end, which makes the J call doubtful. Germline V gene lookup returns CDR1 SQVTM and CDR2 ANQGSEA. This CDR3 spans 13 amino acids. CDR3 residues: CSVGPPCTDTQHF. The CDR3 DNA sequence: TGCAGCGTTGGCCCACCATGCACAGATACGCAGCATTTT.

Details on this clonotype: It is likely a read error, because the conserved phenylalanine at the end of the CDR3 is missing. The chain links TRBV4-2 to TRBJ2-7; 11 nucleotides agree with TRBD1. The CDR3 covers 15 residues. Germline CDR1 is LGHNA and CDR2 is YNFKEQ. V trimming: 6 bases; J trimming: 9 bases; junction bases outside the gene matches: 13. CDR3 nucleotide sequence: TGTGCCAGCAGTCAACTCACTGGACAGGGGGCGCGGCAGTACTCC. Translating gives CASSQLTGQGARQYS.

The chain couples TRBV11-2 to TRBJ2-7; possible D gene TRBD2, 5 bases. There are 14 residues in the CDR3. Trimming left V 2 bases short and J 3 bases short, with 11 bases between. Germline CDR1 and CDR2: SGHAT and FQNNGV. CDR3 DNA: TGTGCCAGCAGCTTAACTAGTACTGTCTACGAGCAGTACTTC. The encoded protein is CASSLTSTVYEQYF.

On this clonotype itself: As the CDR3 is not closed by the conserved phenylalanine or tryptophan, this likely results from a read error. The rearrangement uses TRBV12-3 or TRBV12-4 and TRBJ1-6, with 7 bases matching TRBD1. The CDR3 has 15 amino acids. CDR3 bases: TGTGCCAGCAGACTCGACAGGGCCTATAATTCATCCCTCCACATT. It specifies CASRLDRAYNSSLHI.

A note on this clonotype: An end of the junction does not agree with germline; a read error may underlie this. The rearrangement joins TRBV4-2 to TRBJ2-2; no reliable D call. The CDR3 covers 13 residues. Germline CDR1 LGHNA, CDR2 YNFKEQ. CDR3 nucleotide sequence: TGTGCCAGTAGCCAAGAAAAGGACGGGGAGCTGTTTTTT. Protein: CASSQEKDGELFF.